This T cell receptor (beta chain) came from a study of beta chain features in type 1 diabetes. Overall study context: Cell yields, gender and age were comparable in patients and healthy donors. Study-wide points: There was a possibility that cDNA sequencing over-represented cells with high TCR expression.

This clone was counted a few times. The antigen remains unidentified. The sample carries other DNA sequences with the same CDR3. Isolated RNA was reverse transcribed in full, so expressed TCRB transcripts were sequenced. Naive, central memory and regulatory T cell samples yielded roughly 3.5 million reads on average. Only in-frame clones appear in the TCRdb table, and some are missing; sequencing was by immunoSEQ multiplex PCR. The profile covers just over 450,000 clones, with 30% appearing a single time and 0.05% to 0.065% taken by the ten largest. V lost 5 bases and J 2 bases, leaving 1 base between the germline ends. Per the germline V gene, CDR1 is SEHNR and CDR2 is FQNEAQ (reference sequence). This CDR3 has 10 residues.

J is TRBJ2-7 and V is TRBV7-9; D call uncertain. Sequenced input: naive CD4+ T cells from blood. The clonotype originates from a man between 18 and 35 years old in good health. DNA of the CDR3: TGTGCCAGCAGCCCCTACGAGCAGTACTTC. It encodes CASSPYEQYF.